One and the same sample provided the 23 T cell receptor beta chains below, sequenced in a study of blood T cell repertoires in COVID-19. Method: immunoSEQ multiplex PCR; TCRdb's copy keeps in-frame clones and lacks some. The sample shows 220,000 or so clones, roughly 83% of them seen only once. The material sequenced was PBMCs or T cells enriched from blood (not recorded which). The source is a woman aged 40-49 years with acute COVID-19.

This sequence joins TRBV3-1 (or the pseudogene TRBV3-2) and TRBJ2-2, with D perhaps matching TRBD1 (6 bases). The CDR3 contains 16 residues. Germline CDR1 reads LGHDT; CDR2 reads YNNKEL (reference sequence). V was cut by 4 bases and J by 1 base, with 13 bases left in between. For the CDR3, the DNA is TGTGCCAGCAGCCTAGGGGGTAGGCAGAACACCGGGGAGCTGTTTTTT. Amino acids: CASSLGGRQNTGELFF.

The genes are TRBV19 and TRBJ1-2; tentative D call: TRBD1 (5 bases). The V gene's germline CDR1 is LNHDA and CDR2 SQIVND (reference sequence). The CDR3 spans 13 residues. V lost 6 bases, J lost 4 bases, and 12 bases lay in between. In DNA, the CDR3 is TGTGCCAGTAGGGGGCAGAATTCCTATGGCTACACCTTC. Amino acids: CASRGQNSYGYTF.

This clone was counted a single time. The J gene is TRBJ1-4, the V gene TRBV7-2, with 10 bases matching TRBD1. V lost 4 bases to trimming and J lost 8 bases; unmatched junction nucleotides: 4. CDR1 is SGHTA and CDR2 is FQGNSA in the germline V gene. The CDR3 extends over 14 amino acids. The CDR3 sequence: CASSSGTGVEKLFF. The CDR3 DNA is TGTGCCAGCAGCTCCGGGACAGGGGTAGAAAAACTGTTTTTT.

The chain carries TRBV6-6 and TRBJ2-7; 7 bases agree with TRBD1. The CDR3 is made up of 15 amino acids. V shed 10 bases, J shed 1 base, and the junction held 13 bases outside the gene matches. Germline values: CDR1 MNHNY, CDR2 SVGAGI (reference sequence). CDR3 in amino acids: CATDPGTAYSYEQYF. As DNA, the CDR3 is TGTGCCACGGACCCCGGGACAGCCTATTCCTACGAGCAGTACTTC.

V and J are TRBV7-2 and TRBJ2-3; D might be TRBD2 (6 bases). The germline V gene encodes CDR1 SGHTA and CDR2 FQGNSA. Deletions cut 6 bases from V and 7 bases from J, with 20 bases between. This CDR3 region has 15 residues. The CDR3: CASRPDPGLPNTQYF. CDR3 nucleotide sequence: TGTGCCAGCAGACCCGATCCGGGACTTCCCAATACGCAGTATTTT.

This clone appeared a few times. This CDR3 is CASSQERSGVTYNEQFF. The CDR3, as DNA: TGCGCCAGCAGCCAAGAAAGGAGCGGGGTTACCTACAATGAGCAGTTCTTC. This chain joins TRBV4-1 and TRBJ2-1; 7 bases fit TRBD2. J gave up 2 bases and V 0 bases, and 7 bases lay outside the gene matches. The length of the CDR3 is 17 residues. Germline lookup yields CDR1 MGHRA and CDR2 YSYEKL.

The CDR3 coding sequence is TGTGCCAGCAGCTGGGGACAGGCGACCAGCAATGAGCAGTTCTTC. It yields the protein CASSWGQATSNEQFF. This sequence joins TRBV5-4 and TRBJ2-1; 8 bases line up with TRBD1. V lost 3 bases, J lost 6 bases, and 8 bases stayed unmatched. The length of the CDR3 is 15 residues. Germline values: CDR1 SGHNT, CDR2 YYREEE (reference sequence).

This clone was seen a single time. CDR3 loop: CASSLIQGAQGELFF. DNA for the CDR3: TGTGCCAGCAGTTTAATTCAGGGGGCGCAGGGGGAGCTGTTTTTT. The chain couples TRBV27 to TRBJ2-2; 8 bases are shared with TRBD1. The germline V gene encodes CDR1 MNHEY and CDR2 SMNVEV (reference sequence). With V trimmed by 2 bases and J by 8 bases, 7 bases remained unmatched. The CDR3 runs 15 residues.

The rearrangement links TRBV28 to TRBJ2-7; possible D gene TRBD2, 5 bases. The V gene lost 10 bases and the J gene lost 1 base, with 20 bases spanning the gap. Germline loops: CDR1 MDHEN, CDR2 SYDVKM. The CDR3 totals 15 residues. CDR3 DNA sequence: TGTGCCACCCGACGGGTCTCGAGGGAGTCCTACGAGCAGTACTTC. This translates into CATRRVSRESYEQYF.

This clone was seen a single time. This chain uses TRBV19 with TRBJ1-2; 10 bases agree with TRBD1. After removal of 7 bases from V and 8 bases from J, the junction contained 13 bases not matched to a gene. Germline V CDR1 and CDR2: LNHDA, SQIVND (reference sequence). The CDR3 runs 15 residues. The CDR3 is CASITTGTGVDGYTF. The CDR3 DNA reads as TGTGCCAGTATTACTACCGGGACAGGGGTTGACGGCTACACCTTC.

J is TRBJ1-1 and V is TRBV3-1 (or the pseudogene TRBV3-2); weak D call: TRBD1 (5 bases). CDR1 is LGHDT, CDR2 YNNKEL, per germline (reference sequence). The V end lost 6 bases, the J end lost 1 base, and 15 bases lay between the germline ends. The CDR3 totals 15 residues. DNA for the CDR3: TGTGCCAGCAGATTCCAGACAGCAACGAACACTGAAGCTTTCTTT. This translates into CASRFQTATNTEAFF.

This clone appeared a single time. J is TRBJ1-4 and V is TRBV25-1; D unresolved. Trimming removed 3 bases at V and 8 bases at J, with 4 bases between. The CDR3 length is 11 residues. CDR1 is MGHDK and CDR2 is SYGVNS in the germline V gene. CDR3 protein: CASSEREKLFF. The CDR3 DNA reads as TGTGCCAGCAGTGAGCGAGAAAAACTGTTTTTT.

The J gene is TRBJ1-5, the V gene TRBV5-5, with a weak D call TRBD1 (5 bases). Germline values: CDR1 SGHKS, CDR2 YYEKEE (reference sequence). This CDR3 contains 13 residues. The V gene lost 0 bases and the J gene lost 11 bases, with 12 bases spanning the gap. The CDR3: CASSLVEAGAQHF. DNA for the CDR3: TGTGCCAGCAGCTTGGTCGAGGCGGGGGCCCAGCATTTT.

The count of this clone is one. This chain links TRBV9 with TRBJ2-3; 11 bases are a match to TRBD2. The CDR3 sequence is 15 residues long. Germline CDR1 and CDR2: SGDLS and YYNGEE. V gave up 5 bases and J gave up 4 bases; unmatched junction bases: 6. The CDR3 is CASSRGTSGADTQYF. CDR3 nucleotides: TGTGCCAGCAGTCGAGGGACTAGCGGAGCAGATACGCAGTATTTT.

The V and J genes are TRBV30 and TRBJ2-7; D is unclear. The CDR3 sequence is 11 residues long. Trimming stripped 6 bases from V and 2 bases from J, with 8 bases between. The V gene's germline CDR1 is GTSNPN and CDR2 SVGIG (reference sequence). The chain's CDR3 is CACDGAYEQYF. The CDR3 nucleotides read TGTGCCTGCGACGGAGCCTACGAGCAGTACTTC.

The chain recombines TRBV2 with TRBJ2-7; 7 positions agree with TRBD1. The CDR3 spans 15 residues. V trimming: 3 bases; J trimming: 0 bases; junction bases outside the gene matches: 5. Per germline, CDR1 SNHLY and CDR2 FYNNEI. CDR3 protein: CASSDRQGLSYEQYF. The CDR3 DNA follows: TGTGCCAGCAGTGATAGACAGGGCCTCTCCTACGAGCAGTACTTC.

This sequence joins TRBV7-2 and TRBJ2-5; a weak D match, TRBD1 (5 bases). The germline CDR1 and CDR2 sequences are SGHTA and FQGNSA. The V end lost 1 base, the J end lost 2 bases, and 11 bases lay between the germline ends. This CDR3 comprises 15 residues. CDR3: CASSLGGAGQETQYF. Here the CDR3 DNA reads TGTGCCAGCAGCTTAGGTGGGGCAGGGCAAGAGACCCAGTACTTC.

The chain links TRBV7-6 to TRBJ2-7, with 8 bases lining up with TRBD2. This CDR3 region has 14 residues. After removal of 2 bases from V and 2 bases from J, the junction contained 2 bases not matched to a gene. Germline V gene data show CDR1 as SGHVS and CDR2 as FNYEAQ. Here the CDR3 DNA reads TGTGCCAGCAGCTTAATAGCGGGAACCTACGAGCAGTACTTC. Translating gives CASSLIAGTYEQYF.

The chain employs TRBV2 and TRBJ1-5, with 7 bases identical to TRBD1. V shed 6 bases and J 11 bases; nucleotides not matched to a gene: 7. The length of the CDR3 is 12 residues. CDR1 SNHLY and CDR2 FYNNEI come from the germline V gene. The CDR3 DNA sequence: TGTGCCAGCAGGCCCGACCAGGGGGCCCAGCATTTT. Translating gives CASRPDQGAQHF.

The chain employs TRBV6-5 and TRBJ1-5, with TRBD1 identical over 8 bases. Germline CDR1 and CDR2: MNHEY and SVGAGI. The CDR3 runs to 15 residues. Unmatched junction bases numbered 4, after V lost 6 bases and J lost 0 bases. The chain's CDR3 is CASRPDRGSNQPQHF. CDR3 bases: TGTGCCAGCAGACCCGACAGGGGTAGCAATCAGCCCCAGCATTTT.

The chain links TRBV2 to TRBJ1-1, with D tentatively TRBD1 (6 bases). CDR1 is SNHLY and CDR2 is FYNNEI in the germline V gene. The CDR3 totals 13 residues. V was cut by 8 bases and J by 4 bases, with 14 bases left in between. This chain's CDR3 is CASWMGAATEAFF. The CDR3 DNA reads as TGTGCCAGCTGGATGGGGGCTGCCACTGAAGCTTTCTTT. Complete variable domain (other parts from reference TRBV2 and TRBJ1-1): EPEVTQTPSHQVTQMGQEVILRCVPISNHLYFYWYRQILGQKVEFLVSFYNNEISEKSEIFDDQFSVERPDGSNFTLKIRSTKLEDSAMYFCASWMGAATEAFFGQGTRLTVV.

This chain connects TRBV9 to TRBJ2-6; D call uncertain. The V end lost 3 bases, the J end lost 0 bases, and 4 bases lay between the germline ends. Germline CDR1 SGDLS, CDR2 YYNGEE. The CDR3 length is 14 residues. CDR3 amino acids: CASSAFSGANVLTF. DNA for the CDR3: TGTGCCAGCAGCGCCTTCTCTGGGGCCAACGTCCTGACTTTC.

This clone was counted a single time. V is TRBV28 and J is TRBJ2-1; possibly TRBD2 for D (5 bases). This CDR3 has 12 residues. Germline V gives CDR1 MDHEN, CDR2 SYDVKM. V was pared by 4 bases and J by 5 bases, with 6 bases between. The CDR3 here is CASSSRDNEQFF. DNA for the CDR3: TGTGCCAGCAGTTCGCGGGACAATGAGCAGTTCTTC.